Below, one T cell receptor beta chain is given with its context. Its antigen is unidentified. This CDR3 is built from 11 residues. V was clipped by 8 bases and J by 9 bases, with 13 bases between them. Germline V gene sequence: CDR1 MNHNS, CDR2 SASEGT. Of the isolated RNA, all was reverse transcribed, and so the sequenced material was expressed TCRB transcripts. TCRdb's copy holds only in-frame clones and misses some; the assay was immunoSEQ multiplex PCR. Counted here are about 700,000 clones, 13% occurring once; the ten biggest clones make up approximately 0.021%. The data were obtained in a study of beta chain features in type 1 diabetes. Study results and limitations: Patients' naive, central memory and Treg TCRB repertoires seemed closer to one another than those of healthy donors. VDJ junctions sequenced from type 1 diabetes patients showed fewer insertions and more deletions. Patients with Type 1 diabetes showed moderately but significantly shorter TCRB CDR3s in all four CD4+ subsets. The influence of HLA type on TCRB rearrangement stayed undetermined.

The purity of all sorted populations exceeded 95%. The receptor was derived from a man aged 18 to 30 with type 1 diabetes. This chain joins TRBV6-1 and TRBJ2-5; D is uncertain. Specimen: naive CD4+ T cells from blood. Here the CDR3 DNA reads TGTGCCAGCGAAGCCAGGTCCGCCCAGTACTTC. Translating gives CASEARSAQYF.